Presented here are 26 T cell receptor beta chains from one specimen sequenced in a study of blood T cell repertoires in COVID-19 (TCRdb year 2020). Library generation was performed with the immunoSEQ multiplex PCR assay. Imported from immuneACCESS, the table was reduced by TCRdb to in-frame sequences with V and J called. These copies leave out some clones; in studies compared against another copy, an unresolved V gene accounts for under half, and the cause of the remainder is not known. Present in this sample are some 260,000 clones, approximately 79% of which were seen just once. Under 4.5% of the sample is in the top ten clones. The sequenced sample consisted of peripheral blood. These receptors were obtained from a woman aged 40 to 55 with active or convalescent COVID-19.

The chain joins TRBV9 to TRBJ1-2, with D possibly TRBD1 on 6 matching bases. V shed 1 base and J shed 4 bases, with 11 bases lying between them. CDR1 and CDR2 from the germline V gene are SGDLS and YYNGEE. This CDR3 has 14 residues. The CDR3 spells CASSVTGKGYGYTF. CDR3 DNA: TGTGCCAGCAGCGTAACAGGGAAGGGCTATGGCTACACCTTC.

This clone is a singleton in its sample. The CDR3 spells CASSAGLAGGTGELFF. The CDR3 nucleotides read TGTGCCAGCAGCGCGGGACTAGCGGGCGGCACCGGGGAGCTGTTTTTT. The chain uses TRBV7-3 and TRBJ2-2; TRBD2 aligns across 12 bases. This CDR3 has 16 amino acids. V lost 5 bases and J lost 4; bases outside the gene matches: 5. Germline CDR1 SGHTA, CDR2 FQGTGA. Drawing the rest from reference TRBV7-3 and TRBJ2-2, the complete variable domain is GAGVSQTPSNKVTEKGKYVELRCDPISGHTALYWYRQSLGQGPEFLIYFQGTGAADDSGLPNDRFFAVRPEGSVSTLKIQRTERGDSAVYLCASSAGLAGGTGELFFGEGSRLTVL.

The chain links TRBV18 to TRBJ1-3, with D perhaps TRBD1 (6 bases). This CDR3 spans 14 amino acids. With 4 bases removed from V and 4 bases from J, the gap between germline ends came to 11 bases. Germline CDR1 is KGHSH and CDR2 is LQKENI. The CDR3 sequence is CASSLDRTGNTIYF. CDR3 DNA sequence: TGTGCCAGCTCACTCGACAGGACAGGAAACACCATATATTTT.

The CDR3 sequence: CASRRDSTTPEAFF. The CDR3 DNA reads TGTGCCAGTAGGCGGGACTCCACCACTCCTGAAGCTTTCTTT. The genes are TRBV19 and TRBJ1-1; maybe TRBD1 (5 bases). This CDR3 contains 14 residues. Trimming took off 6 bases at V and 6 bases at J, with 17 bases between the two ends. CDR1 is LNHDA and CDR2 is SQIVND in the germline V gene (reference sequence).

This chain connects TRBV9 to TRBJ2-3, with D hard to call. The CDR3 runs to 15 residues. Trimming left V 0 bases short and J 4 bases short, with 12 bases between. Germline V gives CDR1 SGDLS, CDR2 YYNGEE. Here the CDR3 reads CASSVGGGPPDTQYF. DNA for the CDR3: TGTGCCAGCAGCGTAGGTGGCGGCCCCCCAGATACGCAGTATTTT.

The chain joins TRBV5-1 to TRBJ1-2, with unresolved D. V was shortened by 2 bases and J by 8 bases, with 10 bases between the two germline ends. The CDR3 sequence is 12 residues long. Germline V gene data show CDR1 as SGHRS and CDR2 as YFSETQ. The CDR3 spells CASSFGVEGYTF. The CDR3 DNA reads as TGCGCCAGCAGCTTCGGGGTGGAAGGCTACACCTTC.

The chain couples TRBV24-1 to TRBJ2-5, with TRBD2 matching 10 bases. The V gene end was trimmed by 4 bases and the J gene end by 2 bases; junction bases not matched to a gene: 9. This CDR3 spans 17 amino acids. Germline CDR1 is KGHDR and CDR2 is SFDVKD. This CDR3 reads CATSDLSGGGLQETQYF. The CDR3, as DNA: TGTGCCACCAGTGACTTGAGCGGGGGGGGATTACAAGAGACCCAGTACTTC.

This rearrangement joins TRBV9 to TRBJ2-1; D not resolved. Trimming stripped 4 bases from V and 5 bases from J, with 13 bases between. The CDR3 length is 14 residues. CDR1 is SGDLS and CDR2 is YYNGEE in the germline V gene. CDR3 sequence: CASSPRVAHNEQFF. The CDR3 DNA follows: TGTGCCAGCAGCCCCCGGGTTGCTCACAATGAGCAGTTCTTC. Based on the CDR3 plus reference TRBV9 and TRBJ2-1, the full variable domain is DSGVTQTPKHLITATGQRVTLRCSPRSGDLSVYWYQQSLDQGLQFLIQYYNGEERAKGNILERFSAQQFPDLHSELNLSSLELGDSALYFCASSPRVAHNEQFFGPGTRLTVL.

This chain links TRBV7-2 with TRBJ2-3; D is possibly TRBD1 (5 bases). Germline V CDR1 and CDR2: SGHTA, FQGNSA. The V and J ends lost 5 bases and 0 bases respectively, with 12 bases between them. The CDR3 is 15 residues long. The CDR3 bases are TGTGCCAGCAGCCTCAGGGATCCTAGCACAGATACGCAGTATTTT. Its protein is CASSLRDPSTDTQYF.

This chain connects TRBV30 to TRBJ1-1; 8 nucleotides match TRBD1. V shed 2 bases, J shed 6 bases, and the junction held 8 bases outside the gene matches. CDR1 and CDR2 (germline): GTSNPN, SVGIG (reference sequence). This CDR3 spans 14 amino acids. The DNA for the CDR3 is TGTGCCTGGAGTAAGACAGGGGCGCGCGCTGAAGCTTTCTTT. It is translated as CAWSKTGARAEAFF.

V and J are TRBV29-1 and TRBJ1-2, with 7 bases fitting TRBD1. CDR3 length equals 11 residues. Germline values: CDR1 SQVTM, CDR2 ANQGSEA. V lost 0 bases, J lost 10 bases, and 2 bases stayed unmatched. The CDR3 DNA sequence: TGCAGCGTTGAAGAAGGACAGGTCTACACCTTC. It specifies CSVEEGQVYTF.

The chain links TRBV6-5 to TRBJ2-7; 10 nucleotides line up with TRBD2. Germline-derived CDR1 and CDR2 are MNHEY and SVGAGI. Trimming removed 10 bases from V and 2 bases from J; junction bases left unmatched: 11. The length of the CDR3 is 15 residues. The CDR3 DNA is TGTGCCACCTTTTTAGCGGGGGGCCACCCCTACGAGCAGTACTTC. This gives the protein CATFLAGGHPYEQYF.

The chain has TRBV3-1 (or the pseudogene TRBV3-2) and TRBJ1-5; 8 bases align to TRBD1. Germline CDR1 and CDR2: LGHDT and YNNKEL (reference sequence). Trimming removed 3 bases from V and 6 bases from J; junction bases left unmatched: 4. There are 14 residues in the CDR3. For the CDR3, the DNA is TGTGCCAGCAGCCACCAGGGGGCCACTCAGCCCCAGCATTTT. It codes for CASSHQGATQPQHF.

This sequence joins TRBV11-2 and TRBJ2-7; D may be TRBD2 (6 bases). Germline loops: CDR1 SGHAT, CDR2 FQNNGV. The CDR3 contains 15 residues. V lost 5 bases, J lost 3 bases, and 17 bases lay in between. CDR3 sequence reads: CASSTGTGELYEQYF. In DNA, the CDR3 is TGTGCCAGCAGCACCGGGACGGGGGAGCTCTACGAGCAGTACTTC.

About this clone itself: The same CDR3 also results from other DNA sequences found in this sample. This CDR3 reads CASSLVVYEQYF. CDR3 sequence (DNA): TGTGCCAGCAGCTTAGTAGTATACGAGCAGTACTTC. The rearrangement joins TRBV11-2 to TRBJ2-7; D uncertain. V was trimmed by 1 base and J by 4 bases, leaving 5 bases between them. The CDR3 is 12 amino acids. Germline V gene data show CDR1 as SGHAT and CDR2 as FQNNGV. The whole variable domain, filled in from reference TRBV11-2 and TRBJ2-7, reads EAGVAQSPRYKIIEKRQSVAFWCNPISGHATLYWYQQILGQGPKLLIQFQNNGVVDDSQLPKDRFSAERLKGVDSTLKIQPAKLEDSAVYLCASSLVVYEQYFGPGTRLTVT.

This rearrangement joins TRBV12-2 to TRBJ2-5; TRBD1, the D gene given by the table, was not confirmed from the DNA. TRBV12-2 is a pseudogene. CDR3 length: 14 residues. CDR3 bases: TGTGCAAGTCGCTCAGGGGTACTCCAAGAGACCCAGTACTTC. Its protein product is CASRSGVLQETQYF.

The chain is built from TRBV30 and TRBJ1-2; D is possibly TRBD1 (6 bases). Per the germline V gene, CDR1 is GTSNPN and CDR2 is SVGIG (reference sequence). V gave up 2 bases and J gave up 8 bases, with 12 bases separating them. CDR3 size: 12 residues. The CDR3 DNA reads TGTGCCTGGAGTATAGGGGGGGAAGGCTACACCTTC. Amino acids: CAWSIGGEGYTF.

This sequence joins TRBV5-8 and TRBJ2-4, with D perhaps matching TRBD2 (6 bases). CDR3 length: 15 residues. Germline CDR1 is SGHTS and CDR2 is YDEGEE. The CDR3 DNA reads as TGTGCGATTGGGGGGATCCTTCTAGCCAAAAACATTCAGTACTTC. Translated: CAIGGILLAKNIQYF.

This clone was seen more than once but under ten times. The rearrangement links TRBV12-3 or TRBV12-4 to TRBJ2-5, with D hard to call. This CDR3 region has 11 residues. With 4 bases removed from V and 3 bases from J, the gap between germline ends came to 3 bases. The CDR3 is CASSYKETQYF. In DNA form, the CDR3 reads TGTGCCAGCAGTTATAAAGAGACCCAGTACTTC.

The V and J genes are TRBV29-1 and TRBJ2-1; D is possibly TRBD2 (6 bases). The CDR3 is 13 residues long. Germline V gene data show CDR1 as SQVTM and CDR2 as ANQGSEA. Between the trimmed V and J ends, which lost 0 bases and 7 bases, there was a span of 10 bases. The CDR3: CSVEEGGKNEQFF. CDR3 coding DNA: TGCAGCGTTGAAGAGGGGGGTAAGAATGAGCAGTTCTTC.

J is TRBJ2-3 and V is TRBV6-2 or TRBV6-3, with D perhaps matching TRBD1 (5 bases). Trimming removed 2 bases at V and 6 bases at J, with 21 bases between. The CDR3 consists of 17 residues. Germline-derived CDR1 and CDR2 are MNHEY and SVGEGT. The CDR3 loop is CASSYIGPWGVEDTQYF. The CDR3 DNA sequence: TGTGCCAGCAGTTACATCGGACCGTGGGGCGTAGAGGATACGCAGTATTTT.

The J gene is TRBJ2-2, the V gene TRBV27; 9 bases align to TRBD1. CDR3 length equals 16 residues. V shed 5 bases, J shed 7 bases, and the junction held 11 bases outside the gene matches. Germline assignment: CDR1 MNHEY and CDR2 SMNVEV (reference sequence). The CDR3 bases are TGTGCCAGCAGTCCAAGAGCCGGGACAGGGAGCGGGGAGCTGTTTTTT. It specifies CASSPRAGTGSGELFF.

The rearrangement uses TRBV5-4 and TRBJ1-2; D perhaps matches TRBD1 (5 bases). The CDR3 loop spans 15 amino acids. Trimming cost V 0 bases and J 5 bases, with 14 bases left between them. The germline CDR1 and CDR2 sequences are SGHNT and YYREEE (reference sequence). CDR3 region: CASSLGQSPAYGYTF. The CDR3 nucleotides read TGTGCCAGCAGCTTGGGACAGTCGCCTGCTTATGGCTACACCTTC.

The chain has TRBV7-8 and TRBJ2-3; TRBD2 matches at 14 bases. The CDR3 extends over 15 amino acids. V dropped 5 bases and J dropped 8; count of bases not matched to a gene: 6. CDR1 SGHVS and CDR2 FQNEAQ come from the germline V gene. DNA for the CDR3: TGTGCCAGCAGCCCGACTAGCGGGGGGGCCGGTACGCAGTATTTT. Encoded protein: CASSPTSGGAGTQYF.

This chain uses TRBV30 with TRBJ2-2; 8 positions agree with TRBD2. The CDR3 extends over 14 amino acids. Germline CDR1 reads GTSNPN; CDR2 reads SVGIG (reference sequence). The V gene end was trimmed by 3 bases and the J gene end by 5 bases; junction bases not matched to a gene: 5. Here the CDR3 DNA reads TGTGCCTGGAGCCGTCGGGGGGGGACCGGGGAGCTGTTTTTT. This gives the protein CAWSRRGGTGELFF.

The rearrangement uses TRBV13 and TRBJ1-4; tentatively, D is TRBD1 (6 bases). Looked up from germline, CDR1 is PRHDT and CDR2 is FYEKMQ (reference sequence). V was trimmed by 5 bases and J by 6 bases, leaving 16 bases between them. CDR3 length equals 15 residues. The CDR3 is CASSLRGGSDEKLFF. In DNA form, the CDR3 reads TGTGCCAGCAGCCTACGAGGGGGTTCGGATGAAAAACTGTTTTTT.